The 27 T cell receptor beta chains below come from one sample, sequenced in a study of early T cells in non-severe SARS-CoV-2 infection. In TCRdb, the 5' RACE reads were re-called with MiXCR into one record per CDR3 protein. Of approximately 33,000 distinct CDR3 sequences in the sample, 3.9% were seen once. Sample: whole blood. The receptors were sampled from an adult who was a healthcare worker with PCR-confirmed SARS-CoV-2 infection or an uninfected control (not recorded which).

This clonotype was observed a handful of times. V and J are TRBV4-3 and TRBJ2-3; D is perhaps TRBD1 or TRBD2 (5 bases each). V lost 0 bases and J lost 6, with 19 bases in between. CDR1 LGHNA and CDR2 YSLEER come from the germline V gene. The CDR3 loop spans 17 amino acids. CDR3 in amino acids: CASSQDGTSYGMDTQYF. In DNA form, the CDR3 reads TGCGCCAGCAGCCAAGATGGGACGTCTTACGGGATGGATACGCAGTATTTT.

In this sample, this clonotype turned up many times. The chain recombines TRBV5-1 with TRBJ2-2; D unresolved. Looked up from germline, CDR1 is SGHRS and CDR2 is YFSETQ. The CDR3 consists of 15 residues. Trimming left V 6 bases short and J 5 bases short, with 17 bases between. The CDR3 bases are TGCGCCAGCACCTTTAGAACCACCGATACCGGGGAGCTGTTTTTT. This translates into CASTFRTTDTGELFF.

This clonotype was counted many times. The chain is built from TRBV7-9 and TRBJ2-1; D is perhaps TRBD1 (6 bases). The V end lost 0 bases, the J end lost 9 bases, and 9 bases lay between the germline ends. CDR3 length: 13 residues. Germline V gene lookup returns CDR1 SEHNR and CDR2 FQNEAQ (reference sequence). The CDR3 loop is CASSLAGAAEQFF. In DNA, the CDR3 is TGTGCCAGCAGCTTAGCGGGGGCAGCTGAGCAGTTCTTC.

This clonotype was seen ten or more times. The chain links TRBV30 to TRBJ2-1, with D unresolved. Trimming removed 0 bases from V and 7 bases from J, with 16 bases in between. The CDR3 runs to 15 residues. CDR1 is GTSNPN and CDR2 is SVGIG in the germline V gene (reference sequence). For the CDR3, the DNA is TGTGCCTGGAGTGTACCCCCTGGAGCGCCTAATGAGCAGTTCTTC. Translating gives CAWSVPPGAPNEQFF.

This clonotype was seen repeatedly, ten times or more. CDR3 residues: CASRVHTYDTQYF. The CDR3 bases are TGTGCCAGCAGAGTACACACCTACGATACGCAGTATTTT. This chain links TRBV6-1 with TRBJ2-3; the D is unclear. CDR3 length: 13 amino acids. Trimming removed 6 bases at V and 6 bases at J, with 13 bases between. The germline V gene encodes CDR1 MNHNS and CDR2 SASEGT.

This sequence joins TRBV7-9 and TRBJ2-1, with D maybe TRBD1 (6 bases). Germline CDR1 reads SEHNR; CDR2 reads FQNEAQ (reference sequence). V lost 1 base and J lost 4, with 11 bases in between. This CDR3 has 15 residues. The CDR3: CASSLVQGRYNEQFF. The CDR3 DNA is TGTGCCAGCAGCTTAGTCCAGGGGCGGTACAATGAGCAGTTCTTC.

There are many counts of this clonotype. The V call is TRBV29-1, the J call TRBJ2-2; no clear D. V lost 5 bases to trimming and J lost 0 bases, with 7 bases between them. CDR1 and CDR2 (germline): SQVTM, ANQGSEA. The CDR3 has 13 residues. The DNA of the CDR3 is TGCAGCGTTACCCTTACGAACACCGGGGAGCTGTTTTTT. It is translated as CSVTLTNTGELFF.

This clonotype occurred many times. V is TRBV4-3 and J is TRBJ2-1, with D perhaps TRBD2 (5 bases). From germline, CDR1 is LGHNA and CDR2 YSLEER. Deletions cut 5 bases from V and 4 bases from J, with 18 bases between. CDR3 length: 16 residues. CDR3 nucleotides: TGCGCCAGCAGCAACGAGAGGGTATCATATTACAATGAGCAGTTCTTC. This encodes CASSNERVSYYNEQFF.

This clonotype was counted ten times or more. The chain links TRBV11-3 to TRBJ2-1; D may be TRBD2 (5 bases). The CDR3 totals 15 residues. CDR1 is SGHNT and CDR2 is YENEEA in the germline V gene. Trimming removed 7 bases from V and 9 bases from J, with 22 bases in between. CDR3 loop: CASTRAATRTGEQFF. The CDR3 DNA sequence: TGTGCCAGCACCCGAGCGGCAACCCGAACGGGTGAGCAGTTCTTC.

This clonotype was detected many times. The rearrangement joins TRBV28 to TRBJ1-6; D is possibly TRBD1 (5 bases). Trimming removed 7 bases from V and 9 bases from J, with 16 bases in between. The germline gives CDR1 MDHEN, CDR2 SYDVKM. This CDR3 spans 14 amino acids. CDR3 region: CASTLQRGGSPLHF. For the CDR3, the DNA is TGTGCCAGCACCCTACAGCGGGGGGGTTCACCCCTCCACTTT.

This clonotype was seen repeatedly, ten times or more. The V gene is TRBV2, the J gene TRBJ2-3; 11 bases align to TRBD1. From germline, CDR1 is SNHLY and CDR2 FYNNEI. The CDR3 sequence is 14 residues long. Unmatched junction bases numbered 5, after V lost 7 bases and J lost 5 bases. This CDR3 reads CASTGQGARDTQYF. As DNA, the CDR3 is TGTGCCAGCACTGGACAGGGGGCAAGAGATACGCAGTATTTT.

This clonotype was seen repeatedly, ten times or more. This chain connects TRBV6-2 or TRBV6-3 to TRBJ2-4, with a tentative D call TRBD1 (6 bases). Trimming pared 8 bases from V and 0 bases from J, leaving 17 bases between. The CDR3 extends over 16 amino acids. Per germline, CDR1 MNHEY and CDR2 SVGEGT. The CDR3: CASHTGQTLAKNIQYF. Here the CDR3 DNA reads TGTGCCAGCCACACCGGACAGACTTTAGCCAAAAACATTCAGTACTTC.

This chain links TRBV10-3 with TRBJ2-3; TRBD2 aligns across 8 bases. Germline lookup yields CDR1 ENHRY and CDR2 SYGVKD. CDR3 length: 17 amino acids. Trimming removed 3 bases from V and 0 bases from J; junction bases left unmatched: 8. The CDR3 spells CAISEGREAHSTDTQYF. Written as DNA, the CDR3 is TGTGCCATCAGTGAAGGGCGGGAGGCCCATAGCACAGATACGCAGTATTTT.

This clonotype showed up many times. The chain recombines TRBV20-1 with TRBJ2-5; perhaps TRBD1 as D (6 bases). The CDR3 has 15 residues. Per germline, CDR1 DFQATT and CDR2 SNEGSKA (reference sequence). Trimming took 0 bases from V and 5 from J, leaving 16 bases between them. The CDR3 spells CSAREQGPSRETQYF. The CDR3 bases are TGCAGTGCTAGAGAACAGGGTCCGTCGCGGGAGACCCAGTACTTC.

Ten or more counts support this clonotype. CDR3 in DNA: TGTGCCAGCAGCCCCGACAGGGGGAGGTCTGAAGCTTTCTTT. Translation gives CASSPDRGRSEAFF. The chain employs TRBV7-2 and TRBJ1-1, with 9 bases aligning to TRBD1. V dropped 5 bases and J dropped 6; count of bases not matched to a gene: 7. CDR3 length: 14 residues. Germline V gene sequence: CDR1 SGHTA, CDR2 FQGNSA. Together with reference TRBV7-2 and TRBJ1-1, the CDR3 gives the full variable domain: GAGVSQSPSNKVTEKGKDVELRCDPISGHTALYWYRQSLGQGLEFLIYFQGNSAPDKSGLPSDRFSAERTGGSVSTLTIQRTQQEDSAVYLCASSPDRGRSEAFFGQGTRLTVV.

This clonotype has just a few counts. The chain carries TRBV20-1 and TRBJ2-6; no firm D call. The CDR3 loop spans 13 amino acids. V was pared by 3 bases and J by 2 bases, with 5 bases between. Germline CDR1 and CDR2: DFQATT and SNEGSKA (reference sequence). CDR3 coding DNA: TGCAGTGCTAGGAAGGCTGGGGCCAACGTCCTGACTTTC. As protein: CSARKAGANVLTF.

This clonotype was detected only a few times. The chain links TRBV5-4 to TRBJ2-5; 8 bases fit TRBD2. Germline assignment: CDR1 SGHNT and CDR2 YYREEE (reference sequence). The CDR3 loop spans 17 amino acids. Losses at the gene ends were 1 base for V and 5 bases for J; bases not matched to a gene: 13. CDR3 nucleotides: TGTGCCAGCAGCTTGCGGACTAGCAGGACGGGGATGGAGACCCAGTACTTC. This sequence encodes CASSLRTSRTGMETQYF.

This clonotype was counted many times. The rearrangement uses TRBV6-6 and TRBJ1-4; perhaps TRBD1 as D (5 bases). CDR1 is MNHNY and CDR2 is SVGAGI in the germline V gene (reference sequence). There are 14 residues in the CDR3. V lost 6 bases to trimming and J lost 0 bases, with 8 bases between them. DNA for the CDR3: TGTGCCAGCAGCGACAGAGCAACTAATGAAAAACTGTTTTTT. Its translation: CASSDRATNEKLFF.

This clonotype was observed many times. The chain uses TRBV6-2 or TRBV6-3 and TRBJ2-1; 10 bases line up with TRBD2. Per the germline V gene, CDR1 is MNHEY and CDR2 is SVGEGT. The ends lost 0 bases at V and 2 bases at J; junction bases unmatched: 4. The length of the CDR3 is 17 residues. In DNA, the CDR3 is TGTGCCAGCAGTTACTCCGGGACTAGCGACCCCTACAATGAGCAGTTCTTC. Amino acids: CASSYSGTSDPYNEQFF.

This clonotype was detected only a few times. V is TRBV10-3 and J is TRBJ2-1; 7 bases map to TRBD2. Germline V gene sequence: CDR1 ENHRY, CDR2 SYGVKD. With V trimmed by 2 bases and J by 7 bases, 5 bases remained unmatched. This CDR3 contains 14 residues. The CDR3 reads CAISERGLTNEQFF. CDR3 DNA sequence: TGTGCCATCAGTGAGCGGGGACTAACAAATGAGCAGTTCTTC.

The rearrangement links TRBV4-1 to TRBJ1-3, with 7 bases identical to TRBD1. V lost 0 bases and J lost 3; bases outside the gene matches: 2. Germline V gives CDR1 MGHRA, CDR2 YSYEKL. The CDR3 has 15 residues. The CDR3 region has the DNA TGCGCCAGCAGCCAAGATGACAGGGATGGAAACACCATATATTTT. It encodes CASSQDDRDGNTIYF.

The CDR3, as DNA: TGTGCCGGCTCTGGGGGTAATGAGCAGTTCTTC. This encodes CAGSGGNEQFF. The chain links TRBV12-3 or TRBV12-4 to TRBJ2-1, with D tentatively TRBD1 or TRBD2 (5 bases each). V lost 11 bases and J 7 bases, leaving 12 bases between the germline ends. CDR3 length equals 11 residues.

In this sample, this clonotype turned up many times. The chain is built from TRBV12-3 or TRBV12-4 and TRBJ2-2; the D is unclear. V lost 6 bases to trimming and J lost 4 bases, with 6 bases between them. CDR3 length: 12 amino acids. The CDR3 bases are TGTGCCAGCAGCACTTCCACCGGGGAGCTGTTTTTT. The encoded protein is CASSTSTGELFF.

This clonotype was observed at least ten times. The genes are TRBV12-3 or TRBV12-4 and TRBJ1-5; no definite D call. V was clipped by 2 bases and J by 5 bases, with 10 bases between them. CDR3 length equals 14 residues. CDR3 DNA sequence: TGTGCCAGCAGTTTATTGGGCCGAGATCAGCCCCAGCATTTT. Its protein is CASSLLGRDQPQHF.

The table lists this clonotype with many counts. The CDR3 here is CASTRTQGVGEQYF. The CDR3 DNA reads TGTGCCAGCACCCGAACCCAGGGGGTAGGTGAGCAGTACTTC. V and J are TRBV12-3 or TRBV12-4 and TRBJ2-7, with TRBD1 matching 7 bases. V was clipped by 7 bases and J by 7 bases; unmatched bases: 13. CDR3 length: 14 residues.

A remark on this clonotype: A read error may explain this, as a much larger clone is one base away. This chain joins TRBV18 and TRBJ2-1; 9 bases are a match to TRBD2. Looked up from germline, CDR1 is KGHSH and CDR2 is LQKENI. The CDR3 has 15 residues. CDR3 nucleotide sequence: TGTGCCAGCTCACTCGGGACTAGCAGATACAGTGAGCAGTTCTTC. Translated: CASSLGTSRYSEQFF.

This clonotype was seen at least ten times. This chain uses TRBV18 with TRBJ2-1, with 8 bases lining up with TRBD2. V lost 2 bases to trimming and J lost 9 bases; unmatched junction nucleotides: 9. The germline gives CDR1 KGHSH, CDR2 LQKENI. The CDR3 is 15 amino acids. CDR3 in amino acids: CASSPAIAGMGEQFF. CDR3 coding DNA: TGTGCCAGCTCACCAGCCATAGCGGGGATGGGTGAGCAGTTCTTC.